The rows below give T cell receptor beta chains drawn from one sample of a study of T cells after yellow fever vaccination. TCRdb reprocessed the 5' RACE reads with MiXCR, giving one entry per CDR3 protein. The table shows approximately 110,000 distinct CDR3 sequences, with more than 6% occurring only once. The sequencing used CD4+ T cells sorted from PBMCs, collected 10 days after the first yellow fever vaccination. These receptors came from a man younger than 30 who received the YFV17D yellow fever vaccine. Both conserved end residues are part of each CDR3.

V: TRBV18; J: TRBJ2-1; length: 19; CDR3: CASSEIRDRGLWAHNEQFF
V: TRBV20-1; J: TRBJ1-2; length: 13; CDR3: CSARDREGPGYTF
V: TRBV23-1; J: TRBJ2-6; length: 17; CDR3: CASSPSGRGRGANVLTF
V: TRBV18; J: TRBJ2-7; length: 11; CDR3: CASSAQYEQYF
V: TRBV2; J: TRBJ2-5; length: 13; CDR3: CASNHRDGETQYF
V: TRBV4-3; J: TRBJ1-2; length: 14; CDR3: CASSHRDSVYGYTF
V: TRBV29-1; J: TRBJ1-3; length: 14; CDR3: CSVVGPSSGNTIYF
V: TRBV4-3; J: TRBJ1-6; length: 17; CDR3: CASSQEGGRGNRSPLHF
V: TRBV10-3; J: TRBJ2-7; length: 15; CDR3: CATRGAGTATYEQYF
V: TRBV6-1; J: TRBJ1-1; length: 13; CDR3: CASSRTWVTEAFF
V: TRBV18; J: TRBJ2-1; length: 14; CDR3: CASSLPGTSEVKFF
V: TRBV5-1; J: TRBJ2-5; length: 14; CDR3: CASSGGAPGETQYF
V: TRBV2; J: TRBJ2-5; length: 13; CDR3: CAAGQGTLGTQYF
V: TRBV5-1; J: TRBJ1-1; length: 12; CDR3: CASSLQGNEAFF
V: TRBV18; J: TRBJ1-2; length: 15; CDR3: CASSPLQETNYGYTF
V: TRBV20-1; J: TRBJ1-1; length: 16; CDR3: CSARDMLWAMNTEAFF
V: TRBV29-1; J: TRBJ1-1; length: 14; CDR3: CSVEILVMNTEAFF
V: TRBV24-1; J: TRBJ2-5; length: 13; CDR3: CATRGPPGETQYF
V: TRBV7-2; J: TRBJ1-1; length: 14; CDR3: CASSLSGGGTEAFF
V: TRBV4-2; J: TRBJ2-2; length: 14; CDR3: CASSRAGDTGELFF
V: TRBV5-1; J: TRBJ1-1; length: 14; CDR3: CASSWDGSNTEAFF
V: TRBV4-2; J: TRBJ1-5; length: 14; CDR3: CASSQDGPRQPQHF
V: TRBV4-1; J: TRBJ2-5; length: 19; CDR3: CASSQDRLAGAAEQETQYF
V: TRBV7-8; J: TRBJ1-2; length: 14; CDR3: CASSLVGANYGYTF
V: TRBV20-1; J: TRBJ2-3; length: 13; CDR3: CSARGRGGDTQYF
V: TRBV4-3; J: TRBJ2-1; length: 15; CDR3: CASSRASGGAVEQFF
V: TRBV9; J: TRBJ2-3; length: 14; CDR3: CASSPGLGTDTQYF
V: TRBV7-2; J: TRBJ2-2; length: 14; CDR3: CASSFTRWSGELFF
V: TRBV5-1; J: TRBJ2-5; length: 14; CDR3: CASSSGTAGETQYF
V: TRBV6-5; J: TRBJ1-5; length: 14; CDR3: CASRPGTVNQPQHF
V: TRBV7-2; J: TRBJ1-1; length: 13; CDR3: CASTKNPNTEAFF
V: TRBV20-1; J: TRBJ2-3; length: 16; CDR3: CSARDHVAGLTDTQYF
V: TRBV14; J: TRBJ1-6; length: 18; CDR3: CASSRRKRTGGENSPLHF
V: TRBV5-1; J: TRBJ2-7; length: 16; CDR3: CASSLGDTLSSYEQYF
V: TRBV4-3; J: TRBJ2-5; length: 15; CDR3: CASSRVGGQQETQYF
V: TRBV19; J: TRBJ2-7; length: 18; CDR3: CASKGGRPPGGGCYEQYF
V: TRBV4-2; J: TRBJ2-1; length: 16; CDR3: CASSQDVTSTYNEQFF
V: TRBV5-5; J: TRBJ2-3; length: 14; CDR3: CASSSTMEALAQYF
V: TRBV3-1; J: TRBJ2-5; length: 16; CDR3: CASSPPAGGFLGTQYF
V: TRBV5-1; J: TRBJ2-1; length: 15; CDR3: CASSLAGFTYNEQFF
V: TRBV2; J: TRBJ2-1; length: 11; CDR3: CASSFPNEQFF
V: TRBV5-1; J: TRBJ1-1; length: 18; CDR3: CASHTSDRGRSMNTEAFF
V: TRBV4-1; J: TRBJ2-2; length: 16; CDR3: CASSPTNMGFAGELFF
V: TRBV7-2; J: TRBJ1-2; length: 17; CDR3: CASSPRRGWLANYGYTF
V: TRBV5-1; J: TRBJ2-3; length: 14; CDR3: CASSLPTGTDTQYF
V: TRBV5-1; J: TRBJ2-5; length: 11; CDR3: CASGRQETQYF
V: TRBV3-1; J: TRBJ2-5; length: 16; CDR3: CASSSSLAGGRETQYF